A single count supports the clone carrying this T cell receptor (beta chain). TCRdb passed the 5' RACE reads through MiXCR, listing each CDR3 protein once. The repertoire holds around 300,000 distinct CDR3 sequences, roughly an eighth seen once, with 20% to 25% in the top ten. This entry belongs to a study of T-cell memory formation after mild COVID-19. The germline V and J ends were trimmed by 5 bases and 2 bases, with 15 bases remaining between them. Germline assignment: CDR1 LGHNA and CDR2 YNFKEQ. The CDR3 is 16 residues long. The receptor was isolated from a man aged 18 to 35 who had mild COVID-19 (a few samples of this study predate the infection). Cell type and time point are not known. The source material was PBMCs or a T cell subset sorted from them (not recorded which). V gene TRBV4-2 combines with J gene TRBJ1-4; D possibly corresponds to TRBD1 (5 bases). This CDR3 reads CASSLGGVTTNEKLFF. CDR3 nucleotide sequence: TGTGCCAGCAGCTTGGGAGGGGTCACCACTAATGAAAAACTGTTTTTT.